The present entry profiles one T cell receptor (beta chain) with its context. At least ten counts were recorded for this clonotype. This clone's antigen is unknown. No qualities accompany the bases; no much larger clone lies one base away. Sample treatment or condition, as interpreted from the label and publication: in vitro stimulation with specific CMV peptide epitopes to enrich CMV-specific T cells. This sample was included in a study of T cell repertoires in cytomegalovirus infection (dated by TCRdb to about 2019). Regarding the study in general: The peptide stimulations were aimed at well-studied HLA-B-restricted epitopes as well as recently identified HLA-C-restricted CMV epitopes, whose presentation resists viral immunomodulation. The HLA type of each donor mattered for the analysis, because public TCR beta signatures pointed to carriage of CMV infection along with the matching HLA type.

The investigation overall reported the following: In the ex vivo response, HLA-C-restricted CMV-specific TCR beta clonotypes were dominant, and in two of eight donors the single most frequent clonotype came from this HLA-C-restricted group. Cumulative frequency of public TCR beta family members discriminated carriers of CMV infection plus the relevant HLA type in this cohort and an independent roughly 320-donor cohort.

The sequencing machine was an Illumina HiSeq 1500. Clones were called with MiXCR by TCRdb after fastp trimmed the public reads at Q25, and only in-frame beta chains were retained. Merged by CDR3 protein, the rows form single entries marked with the most common genes and DNA. The sample table lists 650,000 to 900,000 distinct CDR3 sequences, 25% to 30% of them with a count of one. 13% of the sample lies in the top ten. This TCR came from a human donor in good health (CMV status not recorded). Some clones in this sample may be carry-over from other donors' samples. Here the sequenced sample was cultured CD8+ T cells from PBMCs, taken from culture after CMV antigen stimulation.

CDR3 loop: CASRLVPQGVNEQFF. The bases are TGTGCCAGCAGACTAGTCCCACAGGGGGTCAATGAGCAGTTCTTC. The receptor chain draws on TRBV7-6 and TRBJ2-1, with TRBD1 identical over 8 junction bases. V ends up 6 bases short and J 6 bases short, with an unmatched junction base count of 10. Counted from cysteine to phenylalanine, this CDR3 has 15 amino acids. CDR3 DNA is the only sequence kept; it has 45 bases, read in frame from the first base. Per the germline V gene, SGHVS is the CDR1 and FNYEAQ is the CDR2.